This T cell receptor (beta chain) was sequenced in a study of T cell changes during pregnancy in multiple sclerosis. Clones were read by immunoSEQ multiplex PCR, and TCRdb kept only the in-frame ones, dropping some. Of around 84,000 clones listed, approximately 95% are singletons. V was clipped by 5 bases and J by 0 bases, with 11 bases between them. Germline lookup yields CDR1 MNHEY and CDR2 SMNVEV (reference sequence). This CDR3 is built from 15 residues. Sample: peripheral blood, taken in the second trimester of pregnancy. The V call is TRBV27, the J call TRBJ2-1, with D tentatively TRBD2 (5 bases). This TCR was recovered from a female donor in good health, enrolled as a control in a pregnancy study. The CDR3 coding sequence is TGTGCCAGCAGTGTGACTAAGAGCTCCTACAATGAGCAGTTCTTC. This encodes CASSVTKSSYNEQFF.